This TCR beta chain was recorded in a study of blood T cell repertoires in COVID-19 (dated by TCRdb to 2020 to 2022). For the study in its entirety: Collaborator samples came from the United States, Italy and Spain and covered acute and convalescent phases of COVID-19. The material from the prospective study consisted of cDNA or gDNA derived from T cells, B-cell-depleted T cells, or PBMCs. A de-identified subject ID, COVID-19 status, age in years and sex were almost always included in the sample metadata. Subjects who had been exposed to COVID-19, were actively infected with it, or had recovered from it provided the deeply sampled blood TCRbeta repertoires that made up the dataset. Where available, HLA class I and class II types were taken from metadata supplied by the sample provider and were not determined by assay-based typing. The repertoires were released in a freely available public database meant as a resource for research on the immune response to SARS-CoV-2. Samples came from the ongoing ImmuneRACE study (first 160 participants) plus 1,254 subjects from 6 global collaborators.

The V end loses 4 bases and the J end loses 0 bases, and a stretch of 5 bases separates them. The CDR3 has 13 amino acids, counting the end cysteine and phenylalanine. Only the CDR3 region is kept as DNA, spanning 39 bases read in frame from base 1. CDR1 and CDR2 were assigned from the germline V gene as SGHDT and YYEEEE. The immunoSEQ Assay, a bias-controlled multiplex PCR, was used to amplify TCRbeta CDR3 regions from genomic DNA. The published analysis was carried out like this. The number of nucleated cells in each sample was estimated by amplification of reference gene primers within the assay. To quantify the absolute abundance of each unique TCRbeta CDR3 rearrangement, sequence reads were collapsed and filtered. Productive Simpson clonality was computed per sample as the square root of Simpson's diversity index over productive rearrangements. Entries here come from immuneACCESS through TCRdb and include only in-frame sequences with V and J called. Some clones fail to appear in such tables; in the studies checked, an unresolved V gene covers under half of the shortfall, and the cause of the remainder is unknown. The V and J calls and clone size are taken from that table; D and trimming were inferred from the DNA. The sample profile shows roughly 410,000 clones; around 89% of them were found once. The ten largest clones capture approximately 1.5% of the sample.

General findings and caveats noted by the study authors: How much clinical and demographic metadata was included differed by source and by participant, and the metadata was provided uncurated.

As to this clone: No cognate antigen has been identified for it. There are no base qualities to consult, and no much larger clone falls within one base.

One collaborating source in Seattle enrolled patients while the patients were actively infected and followed the patients over time throughout the course of disease. Collaborating institutions collected whole blood in K2EDTA tubes following their own protocols. For TCRbeta analysis, collaborator samples were shipped as frozen whole blood, as isolated PBMCs, or as DNA extracted from either sample type. The receptor's source is a woman aged 40 to 50 with COVID-19, enrolled during active disease. The chain joins TRBV5-6 to TRBJ1-3; no D gene call is confident. The sample taken for sequencing was peripheral blood. The CDR3 has the sequence CASSASSGNTIYF. Here is the DNA: TGTGCCAGCAGCGCCAGCTCTGGAAACACCATATATTTT.